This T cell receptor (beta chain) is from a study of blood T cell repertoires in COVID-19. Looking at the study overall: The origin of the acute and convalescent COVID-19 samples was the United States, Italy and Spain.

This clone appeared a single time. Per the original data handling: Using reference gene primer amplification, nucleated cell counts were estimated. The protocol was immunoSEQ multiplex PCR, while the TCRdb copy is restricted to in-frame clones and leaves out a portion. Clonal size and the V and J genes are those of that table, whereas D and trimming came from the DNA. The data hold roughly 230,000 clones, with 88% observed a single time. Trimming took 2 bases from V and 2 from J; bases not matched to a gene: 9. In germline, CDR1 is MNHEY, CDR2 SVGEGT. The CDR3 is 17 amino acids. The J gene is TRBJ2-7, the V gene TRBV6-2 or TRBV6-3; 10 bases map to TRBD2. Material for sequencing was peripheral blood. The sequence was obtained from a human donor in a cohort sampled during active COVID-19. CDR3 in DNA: TGTGCCAGCAGTTACATATTCGGACTAGCGGAGACCTACGAGCAGTACTTC. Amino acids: CASSYIFGLAETYEQYF.